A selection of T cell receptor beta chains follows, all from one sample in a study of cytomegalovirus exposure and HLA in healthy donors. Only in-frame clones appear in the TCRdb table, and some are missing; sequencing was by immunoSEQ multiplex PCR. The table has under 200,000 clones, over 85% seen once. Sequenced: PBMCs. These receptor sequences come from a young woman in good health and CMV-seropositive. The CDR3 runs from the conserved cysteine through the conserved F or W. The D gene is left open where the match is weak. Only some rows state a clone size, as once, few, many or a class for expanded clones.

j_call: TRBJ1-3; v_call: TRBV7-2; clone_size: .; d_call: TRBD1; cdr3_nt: TGTGCCAGCAGCTTAGGGGGACAGGGAAGAAACACCATATATTTT; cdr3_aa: CASSLGGQGRNTIYF
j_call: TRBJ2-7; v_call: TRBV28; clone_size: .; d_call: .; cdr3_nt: TGTGCCAGCAGTTTAGTCGACGAGCAGTACTTC; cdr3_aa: CASSLVDEQYF
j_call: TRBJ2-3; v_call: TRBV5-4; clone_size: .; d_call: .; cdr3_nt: TGTGCCAGCAACAAACGGGAGTCAGATACGCAGTATTTT; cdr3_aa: CASNKRESDTQYF
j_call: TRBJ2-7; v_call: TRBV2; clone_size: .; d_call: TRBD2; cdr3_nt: TGTGCCAGCAGTGCCCCCTGGGGGGACTACAGAGGCGACGAGCAGTACTTC; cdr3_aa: CASSAPWGDYRGDEQYF
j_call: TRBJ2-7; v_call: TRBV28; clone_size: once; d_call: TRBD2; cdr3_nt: TGTGCCAGCAGTTTTCCTAGTGGACTAGCGGGAGACGGTGAGCAGTACTTC; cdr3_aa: CASSFPSGLAGDGEQYF
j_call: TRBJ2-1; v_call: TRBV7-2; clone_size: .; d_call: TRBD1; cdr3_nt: TGTGCCAGCAGCTCCCGGGACAGGGAAAGGAGTCGGCAGTTCTTC; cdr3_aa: CASSSRDRERSRQFF
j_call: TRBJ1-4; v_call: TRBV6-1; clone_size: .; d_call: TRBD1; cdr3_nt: TGTGCCAGCAGTGAAGGGACAGGGGGCGCTGAAAAACTGTTTTTT; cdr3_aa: CASSEGTGGAEKLFF
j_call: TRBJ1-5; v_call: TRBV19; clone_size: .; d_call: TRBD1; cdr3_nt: TGTGCCAGTAGTCCGGTCGACAGGGGTCAGTATCAGCCCCAGCATTTT; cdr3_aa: CASSPVDRGQYQPQHF
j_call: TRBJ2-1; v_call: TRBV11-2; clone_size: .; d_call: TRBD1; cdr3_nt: TGTGCCAGCAGCCACCCGAGGACAGGGGGCGTGGTGGACAATGAGCAGTTCTTC; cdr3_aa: CASSHPRTGGVVDNEQFF
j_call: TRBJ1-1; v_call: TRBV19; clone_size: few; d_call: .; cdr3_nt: TGTGCCAGTAGTATAGGAGTGAACACTGAAGCTTTCTTT; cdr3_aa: CASSIGVNTEAFF
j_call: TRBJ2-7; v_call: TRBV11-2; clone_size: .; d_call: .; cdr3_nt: TGTGCCAGCAGCCCCCTCTCCTACGAGCAGTACTTC; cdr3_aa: CASSPLSYEQYF
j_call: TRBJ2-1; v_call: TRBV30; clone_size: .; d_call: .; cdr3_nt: TGTGCCCGGAGTCCTCCCCGGGTTGAAACGCCCTACAATGAGCAGTTCTTC; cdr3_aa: CARSPPRVETPYNEQFF
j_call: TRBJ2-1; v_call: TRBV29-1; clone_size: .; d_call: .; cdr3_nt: TGCAGCGTTGAACGGAGTAGAGGGAACTCCTACAATGAGCAGTTCTTC; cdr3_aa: CSVERSRGNSYNEQFF
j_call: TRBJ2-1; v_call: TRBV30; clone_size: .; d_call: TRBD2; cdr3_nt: TGTGCCTGGATGAAAGGACTAGCGGGGTACAATGAGCAGTTCTTC; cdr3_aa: CAWMKGLAGYNEQFF
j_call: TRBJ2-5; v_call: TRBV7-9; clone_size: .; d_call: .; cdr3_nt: TGTGCCAGCAGCCTGGAGGGGACCCAGTACTTC; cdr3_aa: CASSLEGTQYF
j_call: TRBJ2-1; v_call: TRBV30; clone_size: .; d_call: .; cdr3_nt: TGTGCCTGGAGTATTAGGGGACTTAGCTCCTACAATGAGCAGTTCTTC; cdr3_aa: CAWSIRGLSSYNEQFF
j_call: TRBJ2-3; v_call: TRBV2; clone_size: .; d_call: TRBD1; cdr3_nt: TGTGCCAGCAGTCGCTGGACAGGGATTCCAAATACGCAGTATTTT; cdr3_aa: CASSRWTGIPNTQYF
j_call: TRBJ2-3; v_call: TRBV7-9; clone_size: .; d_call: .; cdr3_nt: TGTGCCAGCAGCTTAGGGACGGGGGACACAGATACGCAGTATTTT; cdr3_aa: CASSLGTGDTDTQYF
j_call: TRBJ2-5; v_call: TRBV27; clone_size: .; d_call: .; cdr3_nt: TGTGCCAGCAGTTTACAGGGTTTCGAGGAGACCCAGTACTTC; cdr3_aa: CASSLQGFEETQYF
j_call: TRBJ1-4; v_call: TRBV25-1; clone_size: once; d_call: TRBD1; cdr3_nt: TGTGCCAGCAGTGACCTCAGGGGGCGAACTAATGAAAAACTGTTTTTT; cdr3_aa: CASSDLRGRTNEKLFF
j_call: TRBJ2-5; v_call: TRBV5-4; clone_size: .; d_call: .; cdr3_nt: TGTGCCAGCAGCTCCGACAGCCGCGGAAGGGGGACCCAGTACTTC; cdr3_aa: CASSSDSRGRGTQYF
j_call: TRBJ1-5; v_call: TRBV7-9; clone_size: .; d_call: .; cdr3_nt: TGTGCCAGCAGCCACGGGGGAGGCAATCAGCCCCAGCATTTT; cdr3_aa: CASSHGGGNQPQHF
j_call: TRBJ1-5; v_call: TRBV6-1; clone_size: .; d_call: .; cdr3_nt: TGTGCCAGCAGTGATGTTTCGGGAAACCAGCCCCAGCATTTT; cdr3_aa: CASSDVSGNQPQHF
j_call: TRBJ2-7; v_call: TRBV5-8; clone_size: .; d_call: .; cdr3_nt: TGTGCCAGCAGCGAGGGCCCTTACGAGCAGTACTTC; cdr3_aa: CASSEGPYEQYF
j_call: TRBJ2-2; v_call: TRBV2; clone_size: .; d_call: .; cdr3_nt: TGTGCCAGCAGTGAACGGGCCGGGGAGCTGTTTTTT; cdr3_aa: CASSERAGELFF
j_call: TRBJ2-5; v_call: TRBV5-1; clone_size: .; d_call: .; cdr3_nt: TGCGCCAGCAGCTTAGCTAGCGTGGGGGAGACCCAGTACTTC; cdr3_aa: CASSLASVGETQYF
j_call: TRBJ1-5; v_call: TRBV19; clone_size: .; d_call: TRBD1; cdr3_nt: TGTGCCAGCCGGGACAGGGGGCGTGGGAACAATCAGCCCCAGCATTTT; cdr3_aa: CASRDRGRGNNQPQHF
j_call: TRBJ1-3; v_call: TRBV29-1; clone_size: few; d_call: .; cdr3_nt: TGCAGCGTGCCGGACCGGGGCACCATATATTTT; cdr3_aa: CSVPDRGTIYF
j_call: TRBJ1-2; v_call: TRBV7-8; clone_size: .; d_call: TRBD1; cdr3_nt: TGTGCCAGCAGCACGACCATGACAGGGGGCTGGGGCTACACCTTC; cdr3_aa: CASSTTMTGGWGYTF